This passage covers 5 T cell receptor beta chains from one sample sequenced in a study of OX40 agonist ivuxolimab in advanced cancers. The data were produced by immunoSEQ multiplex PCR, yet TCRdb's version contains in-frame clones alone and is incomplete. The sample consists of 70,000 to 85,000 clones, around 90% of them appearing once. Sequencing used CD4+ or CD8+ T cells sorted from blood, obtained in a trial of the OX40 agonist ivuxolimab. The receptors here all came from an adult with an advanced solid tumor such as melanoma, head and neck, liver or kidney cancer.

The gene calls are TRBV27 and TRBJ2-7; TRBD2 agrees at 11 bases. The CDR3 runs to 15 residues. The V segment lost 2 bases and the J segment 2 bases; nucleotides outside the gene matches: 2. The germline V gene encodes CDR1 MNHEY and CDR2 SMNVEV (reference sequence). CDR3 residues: CASSLGSGGAYEQYF. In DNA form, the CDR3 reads TGTGCCAGCAGTTTAGGTAGCGGGGGGGCCTACGAGCAGTACTTC.

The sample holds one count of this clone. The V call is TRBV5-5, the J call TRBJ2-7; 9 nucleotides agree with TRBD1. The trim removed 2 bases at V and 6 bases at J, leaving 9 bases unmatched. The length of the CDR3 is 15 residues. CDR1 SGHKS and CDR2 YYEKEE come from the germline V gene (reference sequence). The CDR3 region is CASSLGTGTPSEQYF. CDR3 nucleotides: TGTGCCAGCAGCTTAGGGACAGGGACCCCCAGCGAGCAGTACTTC. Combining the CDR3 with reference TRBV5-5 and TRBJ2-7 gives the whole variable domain DAGVTQSPTHLIKTRGQQVTLRCSPISGHKSVSWYQQVLGQGPQFIFQYYEKEERGRGNFPDRFSARQFPNYSSELNVNALLLGDSALYLCASSLGTGTPSEQYFGPGTRLTVT.

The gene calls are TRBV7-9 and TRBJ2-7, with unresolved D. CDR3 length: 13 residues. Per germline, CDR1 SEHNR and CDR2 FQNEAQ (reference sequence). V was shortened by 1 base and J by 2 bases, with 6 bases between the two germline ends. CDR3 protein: CASSLGNTYEQYF. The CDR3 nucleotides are TGTGCCAGCAGCTTAGGGAATACCTACGAGCAGTACTTC.

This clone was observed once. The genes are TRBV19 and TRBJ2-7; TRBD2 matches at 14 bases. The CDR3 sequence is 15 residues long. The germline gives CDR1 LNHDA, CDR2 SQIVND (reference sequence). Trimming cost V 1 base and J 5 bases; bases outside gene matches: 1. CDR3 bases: TGTGCCAGTAGTATAGGACTAGCGGGAGGGAACGAGCAGTACTTC. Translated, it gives CASSIGLAGGNEQYF.

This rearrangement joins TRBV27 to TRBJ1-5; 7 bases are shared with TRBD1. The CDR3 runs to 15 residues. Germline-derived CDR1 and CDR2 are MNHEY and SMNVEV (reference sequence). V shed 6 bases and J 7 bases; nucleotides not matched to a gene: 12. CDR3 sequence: CASSPERTGWQPQHF. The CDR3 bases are TGTGCCAGCAGCCCTGAACGGACAGGATGGCAGCCCCAGCATTTT.